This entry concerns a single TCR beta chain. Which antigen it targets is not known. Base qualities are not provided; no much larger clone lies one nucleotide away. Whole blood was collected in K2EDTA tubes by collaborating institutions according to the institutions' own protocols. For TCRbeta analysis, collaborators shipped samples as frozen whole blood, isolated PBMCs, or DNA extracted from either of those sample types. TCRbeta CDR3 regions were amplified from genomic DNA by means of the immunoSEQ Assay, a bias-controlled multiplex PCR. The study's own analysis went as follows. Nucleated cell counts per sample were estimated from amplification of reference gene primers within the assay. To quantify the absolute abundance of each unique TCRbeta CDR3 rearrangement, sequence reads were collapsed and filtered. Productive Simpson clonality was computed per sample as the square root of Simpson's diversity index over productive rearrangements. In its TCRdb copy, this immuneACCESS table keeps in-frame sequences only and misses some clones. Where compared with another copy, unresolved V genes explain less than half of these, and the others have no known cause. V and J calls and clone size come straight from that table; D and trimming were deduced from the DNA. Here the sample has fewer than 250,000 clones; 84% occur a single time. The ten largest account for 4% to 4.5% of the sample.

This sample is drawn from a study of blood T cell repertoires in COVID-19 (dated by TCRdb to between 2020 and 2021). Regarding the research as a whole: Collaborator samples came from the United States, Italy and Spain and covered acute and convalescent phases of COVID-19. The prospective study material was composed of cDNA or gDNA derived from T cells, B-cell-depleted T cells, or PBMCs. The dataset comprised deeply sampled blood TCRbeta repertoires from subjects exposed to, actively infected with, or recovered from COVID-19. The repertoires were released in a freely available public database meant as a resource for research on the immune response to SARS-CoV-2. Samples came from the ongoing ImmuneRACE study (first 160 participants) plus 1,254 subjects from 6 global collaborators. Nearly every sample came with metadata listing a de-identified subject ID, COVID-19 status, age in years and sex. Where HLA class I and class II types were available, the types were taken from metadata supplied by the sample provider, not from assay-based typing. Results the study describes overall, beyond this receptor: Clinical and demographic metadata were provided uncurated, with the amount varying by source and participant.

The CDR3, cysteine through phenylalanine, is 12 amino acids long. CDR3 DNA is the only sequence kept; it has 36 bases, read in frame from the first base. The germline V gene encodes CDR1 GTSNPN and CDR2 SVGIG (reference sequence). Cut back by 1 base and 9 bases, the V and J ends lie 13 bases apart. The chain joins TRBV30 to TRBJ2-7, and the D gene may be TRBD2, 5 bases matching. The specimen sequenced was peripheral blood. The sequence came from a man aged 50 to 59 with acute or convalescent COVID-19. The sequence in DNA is TGTGCCTGGAGTGGACTCGAGGGCGGGCAGTACTTC. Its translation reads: CAWSGLEGGQYF.